Shown below are 20 T cell receptor beta chains from a single sample sequenced in a study of cytomegalovirus exposure and HLA in healthy donors. This PCR relied on a set of 60 Vbeta primers and 13 Jbeta primers. The data were produced by immunoSEQ multiplex PCR, yet TCRdb's version contains in-frame clones alone and is incomplete. The data contain about 200,000 clones, approximately 78% of them singletons. The specimen sequenced was PBMCs. The origin of the receptors is a woman between 45 and 60 years old in good health and CMV-seropositive.

This clone was seen only once. V and J are TRBV6-6 and TRBJ2-7; 15 nucleotides align to TRBD2. Germline CDR1 reads MNHNY; CDR2 reads SVGAGI (reference sequence). V dropped 2 bases and J dropped 6; count of bases not matched to a gene: 2. The CDR3 is made up of 15 amino acids. CDR3 region: CASSYAGLAGGEQYF. The CDR3 bases are TGTGCCAGCAGTTACGCGGGACTAGCGGGGGGCGAGCAGTACTTC.

The V gene is TRBV30, the J gene TRBJ1-1, with no clear D. This CDR3 contains 14 residues. Looked up from germline, CDR1 is GTSNPN and CDR2 is SVGIG (reference sequence). The germline V and J ends were trimmed by 2 bases and 2 bases, with 12 bases remaining between them. The DNA of the CDR3 is TGTGCCTGGAGTTTAAGCGCGGGAAACACTGAAGCTTTCTTT. This sequence encodes CAWSLSAGNTEAFF.

The chain employs TRBV19 and TRBJ1-1; no reliable D call. Germline V CDR1 and CDR2: LNHDA, SQIVND (reference sequence). This CDR3 contains 13 residues. Trimming took 6 bases from V and 7 from J, leaving 15 bases between them. The CDR3 nucleotides are TGTGCCAGTAGCACCCAATGGCAGATTGAAGCTTTCTTT. This gives the protein CASSTQWQIEAFF.

This clone appeared a single time. The chain is built from TRBV7-9 and TRBJ1-1; TRBD1 matches 9 bases. V was clipped by 3 bases and J by 0 bases; unmatched bases: 8. The CDR3 contains 17 residues. Germline CDR1 reads SEHNR; CDR2 reads FQNEAQ (reference sequence). As DNA, the CDR3 is TGTGCCAGCAGCTTTGAACAGGGGGCGTTCATGAACACTGAAGCTTTCTTT. Encoded protein: CASSFEQGAFMNTEAFF.

V and J are TRBV6-1 and TRBJ1-5, with D perhaps matching TRBD1 (5 bases). The V gene lost 5 bases and the J gene lost 0 bases, with 5 bases spanning the gap. Germline V gene lookup returns CDR1 MNHNS and CDR2 SASEGT. The CDR3 is made up of 13 amino acids. Written as DNA, the CDR3 is TGTGCCAGCAGTACAGGTAGCAATCAGCCCCAGCATTTT. It yields the protein CASSTGSNQPQHF.

This clone came up once. The V and J genes are TRBV6-5 and TRBJ2-7, with D maybe TRBD1 (6 bases). Trimming stripped 2 bases from V and 6 bases from J, with 14 bases between. The CDR3 is made up of 14 amino acids. Germline CDR1 MNHEY, CDR2 SVGAGI. This CDR3 reads CASSYGSGASEQYF. CDR3 DNA: TGTGCCAGCAGTTACGGGTCAGGGGCAAGCGAGCAGTACTTC.

The chain joins TRBV28 to TRBJ1-1; D is unresolved. The CDR3 totals 12 residues. V was cut by 2 bases and J by 6 bases, with 7 bases left in between. Per the germline V gene, CDR1 is MDHEN and CDR2 is SYDVKM. CDR3: CASSLGSAEAFF. CDR3 bases: TGTGCCAGCAGTTTAGGGAGTGCTGAAGCTTTCTTT.

This sequence joins TRBV28 and TRBJ2-5; possibly TRBD1 for D (5 bases). The end of the DNA aligns better with TRBJ2-7, so the J call may be wrong. CDR1 and CDR2 from the germline V gene are MDHEN and SYDVKM. The CDR3 consists of 17 residues. As DNA, the CDR3 is TGTGCCAGCAGTTTACCCCAAGGACATCCGAGCTCCTACGAGCAGTACTTC. Protein: CASSLPQGHPSSYEQYF.

Only one count was recorded for this clone. The V and J genes are TRBV5-4 and TRBJ2-3; 14 nucleotides align to TRBD2. The CDR3 runs to 16 residues. The germline CDR1 and CDR2 sequences are SGHNT and YYREEE (reference sequence). J was trimmed by 3 bases and V by 7 bases; bases with no gene match: 7. The CDR3 reads CASASGLAGETDTQYF. In nucleotides, the CDR3 is TGTGCCAGCGCCTCGGGACTAGCGGGGGAGACAGATACGCAGTATTTT.

This clone was recorded once. The V call is TRBV7-8, the J call TRBJ2-7; TRBD2 is a possible D gene (7 bases). The CDR3 is 15 residues long. CDR1 is SGHVS, CDR2 FQNEAQ, per germline. V gave up 1 base and J gave up 4 bases, with 14 bases separating them. The CDR3 is CASSLGGGRGYEQYF. CDR3 nucleotides: TGTGCCAGCAGCTTAGGGGGGGGCAGGGGTTACGAGCAGTACTTC.

V and J are TRBV5-8 and TRBJ1-1; D is unresolved. Trimming pared 1 base from V and 6 bases from J, leaving 10 bases between. Germline CDR1 SGHTS, CDR2 YDEGEE. CDR3 size: 13 residues. The CDR3 bases are TGTGCCAGCAGCTTGTTCCAACTGCCTGAAGCTTTCTTT. This sequence encodes CASSLFQLPEAFF.

This chain joins TRBV5-1 and TRBJ2-1; tentative D call: TRBD1 (6 bases). CDR1 is SGHRS and CDR2 is YFSETQ in the germline V gene. V gave up 0 bases and J gave up 2 bases, with 9 bases separating them. This CDR3 is 15 amino acids long. The CDR3 region has the DNA TGCGCCAGCAGCTTGGGGCAGGGGACCTACAATGAGCAGTTCTTC. Its protein product is CASSLGQGTYNEQFF. Full variable domain (missing parts from reference TRBV5-1 and TRBJ2-1): KAGVTQTPRYLIKTRGQQVTLSCSPISGHRSVSWYQQTPGQGLQFLFEYFSETQRNKGNFPGRFSGRQFSNSRSEMNVSTLELGDSALYLCASSLGQGTYNEQFFGPGTRLTVL.

In this sample, this clone turned up a few times. This sequence joins TRBV15 and TRBJ2-7, with a weak D call TRBD2 (6 bases). Trimming cost V 0 bases and J 2 bases, with 8 bases left between them. This CDR3 has 14 residues. Germline assignment: CDR1 LNHNV and CDR2 YYDKDF (reference sequence). CDR3 loop: CATSREGGAYEQYF. The CDR3 nucleotides are TGTGCCACCAGCAGAGAGGGGGGAGCCTACGAGCAGTACTTC.

This chain connects TRBV6-5 to TRBJ2-6, with D unclear. The CDR3 has 13 residues. CDR1 and CDR2 (germline): MNHEY, SVGAGI. V was clipped by 8 bases and J by 4 bases, with 9 bases between them. The CDR3 sequence is CASSLSGANVLTF. DNA for the CDR3: TGTGCCAGCTCACTGTCGGGGGCCAACGTCCTGACTTTC.

This clone was seen a few times. The V and J genes are TRBV7-9 and TRBJ2-5, with 7 bases aligning to TRBD2. The DNA end favors TRBJ2-7, so the J call may be wrong. There are 15 residues in the CDR3. CDR1 and CDR2 from the germline V gene are SEHNR and FQNEAQ (reference sequence). The CDR3 reads CASSLIGGSSYEQYF. The CDR3 bases are TGTGCCAGCAGCTTAATCGGGGGGAGCTCCTACGAGCAGTACTTC.

This clone was recorded once. This chain uses TRBV18 with TRBJ1-2; D perhaps matches TRBD1 (5 bases). This CDR3 region has 17 residues. Germline V gene lookup returns CDR1 KGHSH and CDR2 LQKENI. The ends were cut back, 3 bases at V and 1 base at J, with 18 bases in the middle. CDR3 DNA sequence: TGTGCCAGCTCACCCTATGCCCACAGGCCGAATAACTATGGCTACACCTTC. Its translation: CASSPYAHRPNNYGYTF.

The rearrangement links TRBV19 to TRBJ1-5; D is possibly TRBD1 (5 bases). The CDR3 is made up of 17 amino acids. Germline V gives CDR1 LNHDA, CDR2 SQIVND (reference sequence). The V gene lost 6 bases and the J gene lost 0 bases, with 18 bases spanning the gap. The CDR3 bases are TGTGCCAGTAGAGATCCGGGGGAGGGAGGTAGCAATCAGCCCCAGCATTTT. This codes for CASRDPGEGGSNQPQHF.

The rearrangement uses TRBV21-1 and TRBJ1-5; the table's D call, TRBD1, has no DNA check behind it. TRBV21-1 is given as a pseudogene. The CDR3 spans 20 residues. Here the CDR3 reads CASSKEIRSPGTGNNQPQHF. In DNA, the CDR3 is TGTGCCAGCAGCAAAGAAATCCGAAGCCCCGGGACAGGGAATAATCAGCCCCAGCATTTT.

The chain has TRBV7-8 and TRBJ2-6, with 9 bases fitting TRBD1. The CDR3 has 18 amino acids. V lost 5 bases to trimming and J lost 0 bases; unmatched junction nucleotides: 8. The germline gives CDR1 SGHVS, CDR2 FQNEAQ. CDR3 residues: CASSARTGVFSGANVLTF. CDR3 DNA: TGTGCCAGCAGCGCGCGGACAGGGGTCTTCTCTGGGGCCAACGTCCTGACTTTC. Supplemented by reference TRBV7-8 and TRBJ2-6, the full variable domain reads GAGVSQSPRYKVAKRGQDVALRCDPISGHVSLFWYQQALGQGPEFLTYFQNEAQLDKSGLPSDRFFAERPEGSVSTLKIQRTQQEDSAVYLCASSARTGVFSGANVLTFGAGSRLTVL.

The rearrangement uses TRBV4-1 and TRBJ1-6; no reliable D call. The CDR3 sequence is 18 residues long. Between the trimmed V and J ends, which lost 0 bases and 3 bases, there was a span of 15 bases. Germline V gene data show CDR1 as MGHRA and CDR2 as YSYEKL. For the CDR3, the DNA is TGCGCCAGCAGCCAAGAACCTCCACAAGTTCTCTATAATTCACCCCTCCACTTT. This gives the protein CASSQEPPQVLYNSPLHF.